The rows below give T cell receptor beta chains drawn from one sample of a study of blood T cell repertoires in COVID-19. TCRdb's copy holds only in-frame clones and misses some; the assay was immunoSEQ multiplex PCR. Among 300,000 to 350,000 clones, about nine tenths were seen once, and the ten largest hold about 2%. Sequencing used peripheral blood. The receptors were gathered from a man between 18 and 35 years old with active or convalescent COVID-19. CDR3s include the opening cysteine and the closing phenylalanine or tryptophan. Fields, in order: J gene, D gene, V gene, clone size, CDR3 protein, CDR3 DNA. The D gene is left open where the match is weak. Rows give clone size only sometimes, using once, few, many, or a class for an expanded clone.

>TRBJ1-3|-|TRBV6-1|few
CASSVGQWDSGNTIYF
TGTGCCAGCAGTGTTGGACAGTGGGACTCTGGAAACACCATATATTTT
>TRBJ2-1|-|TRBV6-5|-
CASSTDSEQADEQFF
TGTGCCAGCAGTACGGACTCTGAGCAAGCCGATGAGCAGTTCTTC
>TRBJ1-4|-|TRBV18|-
CASSQGQAFNEKLFF
TGTGCCAGCTCACAAGGTCAGGCTTTTAATGAAAAACTGTTTTTT
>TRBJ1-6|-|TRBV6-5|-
CASSYSRGLSSPLHF
TGTGCCAGCAGTTACTCGAGGGGGTTAAGTTCACCCCTCCACTTT
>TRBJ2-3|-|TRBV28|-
CASSLLASRTQYF
TGTGCCAGCAGTTTATTGGCTAGCAGGACGCAGTATTTT
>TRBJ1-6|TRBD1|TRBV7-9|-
CASSSGQGASPLHF
TGTGCCAGCAGCTCCGGACAGGGGGCTTCACCCCTCCACTTT
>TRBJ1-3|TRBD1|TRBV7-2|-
CASSPQGGNTIYF
TGTGCCAGCAGCCCACAGGGGGGAAACACCATATATTTT
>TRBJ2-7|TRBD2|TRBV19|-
CASSFLAGGPTPYEQYF
TGTGCCAGTAGTTTCCTAGCGGGAGGGCCTACGCCCTACGAGCAGTACTTC
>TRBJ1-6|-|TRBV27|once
CASSYGQNNSPLHF
TGTGCCAGCAGTTACGGACAGAATAATTCACCCCTCCACTTT
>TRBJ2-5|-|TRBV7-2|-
CASSLRNPETQYF
TGTGCCAGCAGCCTACGAAATCCGGAGACCCAGTACTTC
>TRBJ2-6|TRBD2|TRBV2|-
CASRKGLAGGNSGANVLTF
TGTGCCAGCAGAAAAGGACTAGCGGGAGGCAACTCTGGGGCCAACGTCCTGACTTTC
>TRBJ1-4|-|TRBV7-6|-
CASSTRGSATNEKLFF
TGTGCCAGCAGCACCCGGGGGAGCGCAACTAATGAAAAACTGTTTTTT
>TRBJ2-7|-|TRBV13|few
CASSLGPTIYEQYF
TGTGCCAGCAGCTTAGGGCCTACTATCTACGAGCAGTACTTC
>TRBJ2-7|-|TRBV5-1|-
CASSVGAWDEQYF
TGCGCCAGCAGTGTGGGGGCCTGGGACGAGCAGTACTTC
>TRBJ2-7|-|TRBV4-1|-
CASSHSKDSTSYEQYF
TGCGCCAGCAGCCATTCGAAGGACTCGACTTCCTACGAGCAGTACTTC
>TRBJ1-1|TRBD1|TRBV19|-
CASASGQGSSLNTEAFF
TGTGCCAGTGCATCGGGACAGGGTTCGTCTCTGAACACTGAAGCTTTCTTT